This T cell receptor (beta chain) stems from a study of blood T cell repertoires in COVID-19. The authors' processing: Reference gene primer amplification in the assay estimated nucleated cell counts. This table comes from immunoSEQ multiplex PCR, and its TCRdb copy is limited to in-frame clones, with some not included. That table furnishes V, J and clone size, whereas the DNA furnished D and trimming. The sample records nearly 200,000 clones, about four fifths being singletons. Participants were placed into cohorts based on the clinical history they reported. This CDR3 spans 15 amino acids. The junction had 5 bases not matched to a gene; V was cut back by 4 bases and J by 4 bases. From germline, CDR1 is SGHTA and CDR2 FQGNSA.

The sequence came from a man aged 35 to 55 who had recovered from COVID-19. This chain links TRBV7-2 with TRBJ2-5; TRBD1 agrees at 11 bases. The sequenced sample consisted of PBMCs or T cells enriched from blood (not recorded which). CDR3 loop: CASSSPGTGGETQYF. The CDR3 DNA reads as TGTGCCAGCAGCTCACCCGGGACAGGGGGAGAGACCCAGTACTTC.